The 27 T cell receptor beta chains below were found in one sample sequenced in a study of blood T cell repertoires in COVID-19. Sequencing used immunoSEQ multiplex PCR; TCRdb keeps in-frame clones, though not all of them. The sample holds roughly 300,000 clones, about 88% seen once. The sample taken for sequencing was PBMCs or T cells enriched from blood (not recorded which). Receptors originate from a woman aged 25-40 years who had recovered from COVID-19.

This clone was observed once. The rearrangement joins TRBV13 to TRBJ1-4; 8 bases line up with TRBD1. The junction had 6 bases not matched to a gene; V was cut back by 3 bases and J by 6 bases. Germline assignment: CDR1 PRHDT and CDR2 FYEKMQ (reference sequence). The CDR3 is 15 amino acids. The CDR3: CASSFRQGRDEKLFF. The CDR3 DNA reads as TGTGCCAGCAGCTTCCGACAGGGGCGGGATGAAAAACTGTTTTTT.

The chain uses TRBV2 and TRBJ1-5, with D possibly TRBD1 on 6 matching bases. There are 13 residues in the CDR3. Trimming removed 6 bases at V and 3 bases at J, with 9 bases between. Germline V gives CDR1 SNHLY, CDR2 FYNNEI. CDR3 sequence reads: CASRTGLNQPQHF. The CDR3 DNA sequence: TGTGCCAGCAGAACAGGGCTCAATCAGCCCCAGCATTTT.

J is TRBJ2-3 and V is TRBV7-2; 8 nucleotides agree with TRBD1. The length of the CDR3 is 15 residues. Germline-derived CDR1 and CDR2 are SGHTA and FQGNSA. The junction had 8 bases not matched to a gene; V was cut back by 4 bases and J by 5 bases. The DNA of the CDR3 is TGTGCCAGCAGCTCGGAGGACAGGGCGGGAGATACGCAGTATTTT. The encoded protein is CASSSEDRAGDTQYF.

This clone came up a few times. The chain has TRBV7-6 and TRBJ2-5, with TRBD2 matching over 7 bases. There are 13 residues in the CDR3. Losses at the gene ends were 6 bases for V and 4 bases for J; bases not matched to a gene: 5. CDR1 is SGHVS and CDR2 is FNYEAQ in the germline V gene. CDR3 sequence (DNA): TGTGCCAGCAGTCGGGGCGGGGGAGAGACCCAGTACTTC. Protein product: CASSRGGGETQYF.

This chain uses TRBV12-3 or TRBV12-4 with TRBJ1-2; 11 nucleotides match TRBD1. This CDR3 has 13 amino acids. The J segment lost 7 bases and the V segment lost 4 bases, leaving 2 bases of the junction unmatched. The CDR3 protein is CASSWTGGGGYTF. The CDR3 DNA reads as TGTGCCAGCAGTTGGACAGGGGGCGGTGGCTACACCTTC.

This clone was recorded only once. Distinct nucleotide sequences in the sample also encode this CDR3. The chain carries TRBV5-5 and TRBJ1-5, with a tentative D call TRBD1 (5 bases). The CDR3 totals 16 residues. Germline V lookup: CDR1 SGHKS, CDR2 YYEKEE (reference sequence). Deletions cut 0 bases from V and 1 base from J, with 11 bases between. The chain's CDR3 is CASSLVGGDSNQPQHF. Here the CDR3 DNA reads TGTGCCAGCAGCTTGGTGGGAGGGGACAGCAATCAGCCCCAGCATTTT.

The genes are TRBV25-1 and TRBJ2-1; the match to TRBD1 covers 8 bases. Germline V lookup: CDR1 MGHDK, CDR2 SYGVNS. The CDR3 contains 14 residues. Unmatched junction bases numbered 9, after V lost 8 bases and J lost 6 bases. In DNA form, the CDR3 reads TGTGCCAGCTCGACAGGGGATAGAAGCAATGAGCAGTTCTTC. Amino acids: CASSTGDRSNEQFF.

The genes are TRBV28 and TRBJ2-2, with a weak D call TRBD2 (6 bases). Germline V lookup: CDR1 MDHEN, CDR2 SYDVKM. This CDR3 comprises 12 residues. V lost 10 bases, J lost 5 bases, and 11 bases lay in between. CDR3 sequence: CATSRGTGELFF. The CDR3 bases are TGTGCCACCTCCCGGGGGACCGGGGAGCTGTTTTTT.

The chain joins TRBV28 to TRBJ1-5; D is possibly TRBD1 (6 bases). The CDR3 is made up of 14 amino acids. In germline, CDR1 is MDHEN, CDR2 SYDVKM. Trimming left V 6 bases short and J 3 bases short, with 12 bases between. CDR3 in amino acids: CASSRTGTNQPQHF. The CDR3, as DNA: TGTGCCAGCAGCCGTACAGGGACCAATCAGCCCCAGCATTTT.

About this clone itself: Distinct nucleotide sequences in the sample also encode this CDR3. The chain's CDR3 is CASSPGQGPYEQYF. In nucleotides, the CDR3 is TGCGCCAGCAGCCCGGGACAGGGACCCTACGAGCAGTACTTC. This sequence joins TRBV5-1 and TRBJ2-7, with 9 bases aligning to TRBD1. V shed 4 bases, J shed 2 bases, and the junction held 4 bases outside the gene matches. The CDR3 contains 14 residues. The V gene's germline CDR1 is SGHRS and CDR2 YFSETQ.

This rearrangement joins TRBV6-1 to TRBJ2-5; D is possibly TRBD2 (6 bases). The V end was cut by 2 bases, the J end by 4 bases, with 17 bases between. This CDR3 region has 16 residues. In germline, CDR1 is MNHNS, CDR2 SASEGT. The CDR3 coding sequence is TGTGCCAGCAGTGAACACCTCCGGGGAGGTTTAGAGACCCAGTACTTC. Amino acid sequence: CASSEHLRGGLETQYF.

CDR3 nucleotides: TGTGCCAGCTCACCAGTCGGGGGAGGAGAGACCCAGTACTTC. This translates into CASSPVGGGETQYF. The V and J genes are TRBV18 and TRBJ2-5; D might be TRBD2 (6 bases). The CDR3 has 14 residues. Germline V gene lookup returns CDR1 KGHSH and CDR2 LQKENI. V dropped 2 bases and J dropped 4 bases, with 11 bases sitting between them.

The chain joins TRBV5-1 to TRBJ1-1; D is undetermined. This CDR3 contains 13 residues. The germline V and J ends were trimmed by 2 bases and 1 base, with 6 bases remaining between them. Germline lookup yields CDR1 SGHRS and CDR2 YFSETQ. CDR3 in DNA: TGCGCCAGCAGCTTCAGCGGGAACACTGAAGCTTTCTTT. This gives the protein CASSFSGNTEAFF. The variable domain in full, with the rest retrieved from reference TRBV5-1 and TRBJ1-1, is KAGVTQTPRYLIKTRGQQVTLSCSPISGHRSVSWYQQTPGQGLQFLFEYFSETQRNKGNFPGRFSGRQFSNSRSEMNVSTLELGDSALYLCASSFSGNTEAFFGQGTRLTVV.

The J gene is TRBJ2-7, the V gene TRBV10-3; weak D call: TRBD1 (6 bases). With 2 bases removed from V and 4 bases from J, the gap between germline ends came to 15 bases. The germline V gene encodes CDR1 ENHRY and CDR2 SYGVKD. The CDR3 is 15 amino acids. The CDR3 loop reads CAISEPTGPPYEQYF. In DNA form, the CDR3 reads TGTGCCATCAGTGAGCCGACAGGACCCCCTTACGAGCAGTACTTC.

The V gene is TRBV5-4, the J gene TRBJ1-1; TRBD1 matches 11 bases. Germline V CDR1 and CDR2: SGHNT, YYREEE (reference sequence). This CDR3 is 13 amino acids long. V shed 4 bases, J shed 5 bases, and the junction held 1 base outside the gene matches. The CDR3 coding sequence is TGTGCCAGCAGCGGACAGGGGGCAACTGAAGCTTTCTTT. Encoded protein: CASSGQGATEAFF.

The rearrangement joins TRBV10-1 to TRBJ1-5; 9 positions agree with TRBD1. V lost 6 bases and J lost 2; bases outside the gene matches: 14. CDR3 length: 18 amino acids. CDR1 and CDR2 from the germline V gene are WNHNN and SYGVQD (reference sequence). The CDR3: CASRGDREDLVGNQPQHF. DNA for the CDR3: TGCGCCAGCAGGGGGGACAGGGAAGACCTAGTAGGCAATCAGCCCCAGCATTTT.

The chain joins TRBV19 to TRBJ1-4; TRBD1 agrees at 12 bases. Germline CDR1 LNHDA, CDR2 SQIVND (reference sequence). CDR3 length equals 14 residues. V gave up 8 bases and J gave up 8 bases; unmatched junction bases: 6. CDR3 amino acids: CASGGGTGGEKLFF. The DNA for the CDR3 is TGTGCCAGTGGAGGTGGGACAGGGGGCGAAAAACTGTTTTTT.

DNA for the CDR3: TGTGCCACCAGTGATTCCCGGCAGGGGCGATCTATTAGCAATCAGCCCCAGCATTTT. Its translation: CATSDSRQGRSISNQPQHF. V is TRBV24-1 and J is TRBJ1-5; tentative D call: TRBD1 (6 bases). The CDR3 sequence is 19 residues long. V was cut by 2 bases and J by 0 bases, with 19 bases left in between. Germline CDR1 reads KGHDR; CDR2 reads SFDVKD.

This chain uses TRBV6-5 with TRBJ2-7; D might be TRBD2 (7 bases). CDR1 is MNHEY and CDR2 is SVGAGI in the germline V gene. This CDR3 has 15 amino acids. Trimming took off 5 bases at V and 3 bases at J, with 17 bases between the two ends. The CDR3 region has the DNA TGTGCCAGCAGTCCCCGGGGGGCGAAGGACTACGAGCAGTACTTC. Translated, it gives CASSPRGAKDYEQYF.

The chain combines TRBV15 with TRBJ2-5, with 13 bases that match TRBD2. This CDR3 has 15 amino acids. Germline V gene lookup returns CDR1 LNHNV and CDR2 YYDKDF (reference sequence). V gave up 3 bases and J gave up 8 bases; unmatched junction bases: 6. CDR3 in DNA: TGTGCCACCAGCAGGACTAGCGGGGGGCCGGTTACCCAGTACTTC. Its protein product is CATSRTSGGPVTQYF.

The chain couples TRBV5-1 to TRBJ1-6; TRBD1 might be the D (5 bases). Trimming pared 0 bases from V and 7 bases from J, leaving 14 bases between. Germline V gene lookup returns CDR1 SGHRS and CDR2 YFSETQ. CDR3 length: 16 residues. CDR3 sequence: CASSLAGSVGNSPLHF. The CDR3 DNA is TGCGCCAGCAGCTTGGCAGGGTCAGTGGGAAATTCACCCCTCCACTTT. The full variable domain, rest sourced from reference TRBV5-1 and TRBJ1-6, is KAGVTQTPRYLIKTRGQQVTLSCSPISGHRSVSWYQQTPGQGLQFLFEYFSETQRNKGNFPGRFSGRQFSNSRSEMNVSTLELGDSALYLCASSLAGSVGNSPLHFGNGTRLTVT.

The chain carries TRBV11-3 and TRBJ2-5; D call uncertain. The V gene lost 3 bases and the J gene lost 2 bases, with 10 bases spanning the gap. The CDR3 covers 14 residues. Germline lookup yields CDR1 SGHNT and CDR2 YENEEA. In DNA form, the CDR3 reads TGTGCCAGCAGCTTTTGGAGTTTGCAAGAGACCCAGTACTTC. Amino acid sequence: CASSFWSLQETQYF.

The CDR3 coding sequence is TGCGCCAGCAGCCAAAAGACAGGGGCGCCCCAAGAGACCCAGTACTTC. Encoded protein: CASSQKTGAPQETQYF. The chain uses TRBV4-1 and TRBJ2-5, with TRBD1 matching over 8 bases. Trimming removed 2 bases from V and 1 base from J; junction bases left unmatched: 6. The germline CDR1 and CDR2 sequences are MGHRA and YSYEKL. The CDR3 spans 16 residues.

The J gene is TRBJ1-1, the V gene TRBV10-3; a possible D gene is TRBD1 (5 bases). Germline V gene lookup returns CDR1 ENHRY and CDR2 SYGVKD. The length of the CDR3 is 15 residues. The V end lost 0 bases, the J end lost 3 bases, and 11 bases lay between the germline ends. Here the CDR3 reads CAISESGEGDTEAFF. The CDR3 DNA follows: TGTGCCATCAGTGAGTCGGGGGAGGGTGACACTGAAGCTTTCTTT.

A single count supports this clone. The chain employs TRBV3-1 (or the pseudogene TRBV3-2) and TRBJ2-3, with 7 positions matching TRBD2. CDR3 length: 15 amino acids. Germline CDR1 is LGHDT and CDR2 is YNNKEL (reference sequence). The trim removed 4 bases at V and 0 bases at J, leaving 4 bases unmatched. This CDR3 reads CASSRGGVSTDTQYF. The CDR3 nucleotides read TGTGCCAGCAGCCGGGGGGGGGTTAGCACAGATACGCAGTATTTT.

CDR3 sequence (DNA): TGTGCCTCCGCCGACCCCCTAGGAAATGAAAAACTGTTTTTT. Protein: CASADPLGNEKLFF. The rearrangement uses TRBV28 and TRBJ1-4; no reliable D call. V dropped 11 bases and J dropped 5 bases, with 18 bases sitting between them. Germline CDR1 reads MDHEN; CDR2 reads SYDVKM. This CDR3 has 14 amino acids.

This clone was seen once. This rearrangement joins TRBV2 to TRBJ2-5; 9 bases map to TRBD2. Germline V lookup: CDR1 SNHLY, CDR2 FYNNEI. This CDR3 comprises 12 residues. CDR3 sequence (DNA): TGTGTTTGGGGACTAGCCAAAGAGACCCAGTACTTC. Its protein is CVWGLAKETQYF.